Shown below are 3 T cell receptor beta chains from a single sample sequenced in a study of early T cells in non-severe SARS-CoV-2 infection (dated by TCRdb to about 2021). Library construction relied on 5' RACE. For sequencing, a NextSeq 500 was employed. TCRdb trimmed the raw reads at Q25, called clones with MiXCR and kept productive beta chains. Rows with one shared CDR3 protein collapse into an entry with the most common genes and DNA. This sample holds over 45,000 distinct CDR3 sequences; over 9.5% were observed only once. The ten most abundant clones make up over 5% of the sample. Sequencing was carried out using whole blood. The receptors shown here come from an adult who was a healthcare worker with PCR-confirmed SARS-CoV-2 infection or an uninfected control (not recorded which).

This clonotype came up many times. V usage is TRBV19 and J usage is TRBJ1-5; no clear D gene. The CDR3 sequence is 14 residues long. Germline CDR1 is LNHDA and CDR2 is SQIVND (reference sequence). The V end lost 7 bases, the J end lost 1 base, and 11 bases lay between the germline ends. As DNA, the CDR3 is TGTGCCAGTACGAAGGACCCCAGCAATCAGCCCCAGCATTTT. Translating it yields CASTKDPSNQPQHF.

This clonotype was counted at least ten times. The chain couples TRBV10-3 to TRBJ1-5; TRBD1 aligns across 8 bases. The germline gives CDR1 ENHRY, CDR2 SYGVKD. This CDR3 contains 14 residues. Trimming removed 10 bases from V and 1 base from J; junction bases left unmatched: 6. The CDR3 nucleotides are TGTGCCACCGCGACAGGGGACAGCAATCAGCCCCAGCATTTT. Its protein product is CATATGDSNQPQHF.

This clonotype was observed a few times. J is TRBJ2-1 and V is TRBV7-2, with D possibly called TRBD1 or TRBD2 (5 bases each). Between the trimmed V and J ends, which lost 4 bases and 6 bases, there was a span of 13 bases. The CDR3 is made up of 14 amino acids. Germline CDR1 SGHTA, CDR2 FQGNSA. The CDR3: CASSWKPGPNEQFF. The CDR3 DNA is TGTGCCAGCAGCTGGAAACCGGGGCCCAATGAGCAGTTCTTC.